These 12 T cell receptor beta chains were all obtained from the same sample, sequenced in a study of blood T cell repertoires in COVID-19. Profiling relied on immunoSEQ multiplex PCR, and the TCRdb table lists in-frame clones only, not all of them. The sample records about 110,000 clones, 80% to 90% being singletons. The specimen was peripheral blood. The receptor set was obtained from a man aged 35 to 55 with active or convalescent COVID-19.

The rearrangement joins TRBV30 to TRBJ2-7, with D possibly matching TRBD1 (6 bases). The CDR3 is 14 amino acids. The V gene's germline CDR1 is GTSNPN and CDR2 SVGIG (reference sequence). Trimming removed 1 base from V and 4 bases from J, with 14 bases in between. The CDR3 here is CAWSATGFRYEQYF. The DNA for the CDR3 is TGTGCCTGGAGTGCAACAGGGTTTCGGTACGAGCAGTACTTC. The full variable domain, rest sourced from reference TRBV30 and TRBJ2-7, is SQTIHQWPATLVQPVGSPLSLECTVEGTSNPNLYWYRQAAGRGLQLLFYSVGIGQISSEVPQNLSASRPQDRQFILSSKKLLLSDSGFYLCAWSATGFRYEQYFGPGTRLTVT.

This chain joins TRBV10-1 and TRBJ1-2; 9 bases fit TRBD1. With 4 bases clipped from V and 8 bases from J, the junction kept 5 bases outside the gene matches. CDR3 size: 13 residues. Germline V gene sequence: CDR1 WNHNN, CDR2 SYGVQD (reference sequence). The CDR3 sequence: CASSAQGAAGYTF. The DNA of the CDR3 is TGCGCCAGCAGTGCACAGGGGGCTGCGGGCTACACCTTC.

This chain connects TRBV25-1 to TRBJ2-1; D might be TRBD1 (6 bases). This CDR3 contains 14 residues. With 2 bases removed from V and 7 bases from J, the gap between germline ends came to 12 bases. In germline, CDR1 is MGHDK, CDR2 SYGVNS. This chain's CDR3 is CASSEQGPSNEQFF. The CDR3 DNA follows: TGTGCCAGCAGTGAACAGGGGCCCTCTAATGAGCAGTTCTTC.

DNA for the CDR3: TGTGCCAGCAGTTTATCCGCCCTATCGCAGCAGTACTTC. Translating gives CASSLSALSQQYF. The rearrangement uses TRBV27 and TRBJ2-7; D is undetermined. The CDR3 runs 13 residues. V lost 0 bases to trimming and J lost 8 bases, with 11 bases between them. The germline gives CDR1 MNHEY, CDR2 SMNVEV (reference sequence).

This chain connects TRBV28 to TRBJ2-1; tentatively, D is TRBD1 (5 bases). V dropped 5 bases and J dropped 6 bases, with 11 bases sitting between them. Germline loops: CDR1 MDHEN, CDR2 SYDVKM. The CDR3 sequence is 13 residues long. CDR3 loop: CASSPQGTNEQFF. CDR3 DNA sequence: TGTGCCAGCAGTCCTCAGGGAACCAATGAGCAGTTCTTC.

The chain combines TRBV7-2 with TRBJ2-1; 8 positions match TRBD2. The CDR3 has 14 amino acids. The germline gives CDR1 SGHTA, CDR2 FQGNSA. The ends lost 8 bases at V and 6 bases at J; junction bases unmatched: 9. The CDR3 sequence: CASQPPGLGNEQFF. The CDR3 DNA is TGTGCCAGCCAGCCTCCGGGACTAGGCAATGAGCAGTTCTTC.

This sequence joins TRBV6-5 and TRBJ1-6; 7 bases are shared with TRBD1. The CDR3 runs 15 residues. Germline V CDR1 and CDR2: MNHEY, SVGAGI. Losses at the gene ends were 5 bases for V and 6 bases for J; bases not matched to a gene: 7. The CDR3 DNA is TGTGCCAGCAGTCCCCGACAGGGCCTTAATTCACCCCTCCACTTT. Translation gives CASSPRQGLNSPLHF.

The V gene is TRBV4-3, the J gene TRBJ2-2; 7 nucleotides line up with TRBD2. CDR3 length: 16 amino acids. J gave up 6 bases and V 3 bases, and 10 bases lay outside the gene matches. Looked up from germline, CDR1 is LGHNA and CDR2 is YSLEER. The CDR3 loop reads CASSQESGTKSGELFF. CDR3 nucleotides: TGCGCCAGCAGCCAGGAAAGCGGGACTAAGTCCGGGGAGCTGTTTTTT.

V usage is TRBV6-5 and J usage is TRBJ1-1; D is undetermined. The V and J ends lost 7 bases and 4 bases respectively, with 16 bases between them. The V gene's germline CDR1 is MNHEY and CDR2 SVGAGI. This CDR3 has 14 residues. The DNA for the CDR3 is TGTGCCAGCATAAGGGCAGTGGAGGGCACTGAAGCTTTCTTT. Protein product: CASIRAVEGTEAFF.

DNA for the CDR3: TGTGCCACCCGAGACAGAACCGGGGAGCTGTTTTTT. Translated, it gives CATRDRTGELFF. This sequence joins TRBV6-4 and TRBJ2-2, with D perhaps TRBD1 (5 bases). Germline CDR1 is MRHNA and CDR2 is SNTAGT. Trimming took off 10 bases at V and 5 bases at J, with 11 bases between the two ends. The CDR3 consists of 12 residues.

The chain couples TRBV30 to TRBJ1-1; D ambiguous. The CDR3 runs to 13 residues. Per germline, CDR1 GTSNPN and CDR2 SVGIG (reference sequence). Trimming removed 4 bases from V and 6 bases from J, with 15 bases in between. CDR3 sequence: CAWIPGYSAEAFF. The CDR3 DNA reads TGTGCCTGGATCCCGGGGTACTCGGCTGAAGCTTTCTTT.

CDR3 region: CAWSIVGGSNQPQHF. The CDR3 DNA reads TGTGCCTGGAGTATTGTCGGGGGTAGCAATCAGCCCCAGCATTTT. The chain links TRBV30 to TRBJ1-5, with a tentative D call TRBD1 (5 bases). V lost 2 bases to trimming and J lost 0 bases, with 11 bases between them. This CDR3 has 15 amino acids. Germline values: CDR1 GTSNPN, CDR2 SVGIG (reference sequence).